The clone carrying this T cell receptor beta chain was detected a few times. Its antigen is still unknown. The sample comes from a study of T cells after yellow fever vaccination. By 5'RACE template switching, TCR cDNA was produced, with a universal primer site and UMIs added in the process. TCRdb called the 5' RACE reads again in MiXCR, with one record for every CDR3 protein. The table includes some 160,000 distinct CDR3 sequences, roughly 9% detected once. Study conclusions and caveats: Weaker, the secondary response had a peak occurring faster, on day 5 versus 15.

Germline V gene lookup returns CDR1 MGHRA and CDR2 YSYEKL. This CDR3 has 12 amino acids. Trimming removed 1 base at V and 2 bases at J, with 3 bases between. This chain connects TRBV4-1 to TRBJ2-7; D remains ambiguous. The sequencing here drew on CD8+ T cells sorted from PBMCs, taken 45 days after the yellow fever booster vaccination. This TCR was recovered from a man aged 18 to 30 who received the YFV17D yellow fever vaccine. CDR3 sequence: CASSQGTYEQYF. CDR3 bases: TGCGCCAGCAGCCAAGGAACCTACGAGCAGTACTTC.